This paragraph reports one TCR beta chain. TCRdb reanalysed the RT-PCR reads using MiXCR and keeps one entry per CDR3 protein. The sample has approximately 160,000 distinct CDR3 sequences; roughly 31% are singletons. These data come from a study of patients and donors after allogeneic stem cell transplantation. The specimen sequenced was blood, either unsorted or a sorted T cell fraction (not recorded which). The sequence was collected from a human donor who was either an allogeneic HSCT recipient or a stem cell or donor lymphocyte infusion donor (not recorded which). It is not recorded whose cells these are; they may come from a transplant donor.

CDR3 sequence reads: CASSYSGRLAGWNEQFF. The CDR3 coding sequence is TGTGCCAGCAGTTACTCGGGGCGACTAGCGGGTTGGAATGAGCAGTTCTTC. This sequence joins TRBV6-2 or TRBV6-3 and TRBJ2-1; TRBD2 matches at 10 bases. CDR3 length equals 17 residues. Germline V gene data show CDR1 as MNHEY and CDR2 as SVGEGT. The V and J ends lost 0 bases and 7 bases, in that order; junction bases with no gene match: 9.